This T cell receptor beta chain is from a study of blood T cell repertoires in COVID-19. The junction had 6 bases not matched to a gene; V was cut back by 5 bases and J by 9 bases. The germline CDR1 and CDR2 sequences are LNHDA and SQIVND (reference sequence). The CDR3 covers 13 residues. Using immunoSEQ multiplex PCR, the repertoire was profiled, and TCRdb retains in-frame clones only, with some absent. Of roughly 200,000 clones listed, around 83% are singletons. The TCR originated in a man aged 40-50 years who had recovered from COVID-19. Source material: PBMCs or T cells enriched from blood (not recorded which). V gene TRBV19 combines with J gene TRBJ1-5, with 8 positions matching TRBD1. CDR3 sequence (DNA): TGTGCCAGTAGTGATCCAGGGGGCCGGCCCCAGCATTTT. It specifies CASSDPGGRPQHF.